This TCR beta chain was profiled in a study of control samples from healthy donors and cancer patients. Germline lookup yields CDR1 MNHEY and CDR2 SMNVEV (reference sequence). Trimming removed 5 bases from V and 8 bases from J; junction bases left unmatched: 10. This CDR3 is 14 amino acids long. Using immunoSEQ multiplex PCR, the repertoire was profiled, and TCRdb retains in-frame clones only, with some absent. The repertoire holds about 85,000 clones, with 90% as singletons. This TCR was recovered from a woman under 30 in good health. V usage is TRBV27 and J usage is TRBJ1-1; TRBD1 aligns across 8 bases. The sample consisted of blood. This CDR3 reads CASSRAGTGYEAFF. The CDR3 nucleotides read TGTGCCAGCAGTAGAGCCGGGACAGGATACGAAGCTTTCTTT.